The next 31 T cell receptor beta chains were all read from a single sample in a study of T cell clusters in autoimmune cytopenias. TRB amplification used 200 to 250 ng of peripheral blood genomic DNA. One tube held mixed TRB-A and TRB-B primer pools for touch-down PCR. TCRdb reanalyzed the multiplex PCR reads, giving one entry per CDR3 protein sequence and no DNA. The listing contains roughly 7,000 distinct CDR3 sequences. The sequenced material came from peripheral blood. Receptors originate from a human donor with an autoimmune cytopenia or autoimmune hepatitis (not recorded which).

The chain carries TRBV6-2 or TRBV6-3 and TRBJ2-3; TCRdb names TRBD2, which stays unverified in the absence of DNA. The CDR3 has 17 residues. Germline V gene sequence: CDR1 MNHEY, CDR2 SVGEGT. The CDR3: CASSFLPLRGGADTQYF.

The chain is built from TRBV7-9 and TRBJ2-2; TCRdb outputs TRBD2, but without DNA this stays unchecked. The CDR3 sequence is 15 residues long. Germline CDR1 SEHNR, CDR2 FQNEAQ (reference sequence). The CDR3 here is CASSLGTAGVGELFF.

Its frequency marks this clonotype as medium-sized (0.01 to 0.1%). The V and J genes are TRBV19 and TRBJ1-1. Germline-derived CDR1 and CDR2 are LNHDA and SQIVND (reference sequence). This CDR3 is 11 amino acids long. The CDR3 reads CASSMGTEAFF. The full variable domain, completed using reference TRBV19 and TRBJ1-1, is DGGITQSPKYLFRKEGQNVTLSCEQNLNHDAMYWYRQDPGQGLRLIYYSQIVNDFQKGDIAEGYSVSREKKESFPLTVTSAQKNPTAFYLCASSMGTEAFFGQGTRLTVV.

By frequency, this clonotype is medium-sized (0.01 to 0.1%). This sequence joins TRBV7-9 and TRBJ2-3; TCRdb indicates TRBD1, and absent DNA this call remains unverified. Germline lookup yields CDR1 SEHNR and CDR2 FQNEAQ (reference sequence). This CDR3 is 15 amino acids long. The CDR3: CASSSTGVGTDTQYF. Filled out from reference TRBV7-9 and TRBJ2-3, the complete variable domain reads DTGVSQNPRHKITKRGQNVTFRCDPISEHNRLYWYRQTLGQGPEFLTYFQNEAQLEKSRLLSDRFSAERPKGSFSTLEIQRTEQGDSAMYLCASSSTGVGTDTQYFGPGTRLTVL.

This clonotype counts as medium-sized by frequency. The chain employs TRBV6-5 and TRBJ1-1. Germline V gene sequence: CDR1 MNHEY, CDR2 SVGAGI. The length of the CDR3 is 13 residues. CDR3 residues: CASRKGGITEAFF.

V gene TRBV5-6 combines with J gene TRBJ2-3; with no DNA, the TCRdb D assignment of TRBD1 cannot be verified. Per the germline V gene, CDR1 is SGHDT and CDR2 is YYEEEE. This CDR3 is 14 amino acids long. The CDR3 loop is CASSLYRITDTQYF.

The gene calls are TRBV5-4 and TRBJ1-2; TCRdb designates TRBD1, a call that cannot be tested without DNA. The CDR3 consists of 14 residues. In germline, CDR1 is SGHNT, CDR2 YYREEE (reference sequence). The CDR3 sequence: CASSLGQGIYGYTF.

The CDR3 sequence: CASSWPGTAHGESPLHF. The chain carries TRBV6-2 or TRBV6-3 and TRBJ1-6; TCRdb names TRBD1, which stays unverified in the absence of DNA. In germline, CDR1 is MNHEY, CDR2 SVGEGT. The CDR3 loop spans 17 amino acids.

This sequence joins TRBV5-6 and TRBJ1-6; TCRdb indicates TRBD1, and absent DNA this call remains unverified. Germline V CDR1 and CDR2: SGHDT, YYEEEE. This CDR3 is built from 15 residues. CDR3: CASSLGGTGGKPLHF. The whole variable domain, filled in from reference TRBV5-6 and TRBJ1-6, reads DAGVTQSPTHLIKTRGQQVTLRCSPKSGHDTVSWYQQALGQGPQFIFQYYEEEERQRGNFPDRFSGHQFPNYSSELNVNALLLGDSALYLCASSLGGTGGKPLHFGNGTRLTVT.

This clonotype is labeled medium-sized based on frequency. The chain combines TRBV6-5 with TRBJ1-2; absent DNA, TCRdb's TRBD1 call cannot be checked. CDR3 length: 15 residues. Germline-derived CDR1 and CDR2 are MNHEY and SVGAGI. The CDR3 is CASRSGQGGNYGYTF.

This clonotype ranks as medium-sized in terms of frequency. The V gene is TRBV19, the J gene TRBJ2-5; the D call of TRBD2 rests on TCRdb alone, since no DNA is present to check it. The CDR3 extends over 14 amino acids. Germline CDR1 LNHDA, CDR2 SQIVND (reference sequence). The CDR3 here is CASSTGALQETQYF.

J is TRBJ1-6 and V is TRBV20-1; the D call of TRBD1 rests on TCRdb alone, since no DNA is present to check it. Germline CDR1 is DFQATT and CDR2 is SNEGSKA (reference sequence). The CDR3 is 14 amino acids. The CDR3 sequence is CSAPGQGYNSPLHF.

According to its frequency, this clonotype is medium-sized. The gene calls are TRBV6-5 and TRBJ2-7; TCRdb's D call, TRBD1, is unchecked because there is no DNA. Germline V lookup: CDR1 MNHEY, CDR2 SVGAGI. The CDR3 has 15 residues. CDR3 residues: CASSEVDRAFYEQYF.

This clonotype counts as medium-sized (0.01 to 0.1%) by frequency. The chain couples TRBV12-3 or TRBV12-4 to TRBJ2-1; as DNA is missing, the TRBD1 call by TCRdb cannot be tested. CDR3 length: 13 residues. This CDR3 reads CATRGAKGNEQFF.

The chain recombines TRBV19 with TRBJ1-1; TCRdb reports TRBD1, a call that lacks DNA to check it against. Germline CDR1 and CDR2: LNHDA and SQIVND (reference sequence). The CDR3 runs 16 residues. The CDR3 is CASSKGFGRMNTEAFF.

The gene calls are TRBV6-2 or TRBV6-3 and TRBJ2-7; as DNA is missing, the TRBD1 call by TCRdb cannot be tested. Per the germline V gene, CDR1 is MNHEY and CDR2 is SVGEGT. CDR3 length: 15 amino acids. The CDR3 spells CASSLFGGPNYEQYF.

The chain has TRBV5-1 and TRBJ2-7; the D call from TCRdb, TRBD2, cannot be confirmed without DNA. The CDR3 runs to 14 residues. Germline V gene lookup returns CDR1 SGHRS and CDR2 YFSETQ. The CDR3 loop is CASSSVSGGYEQYF.

The chain uses TRBV20-1 and TRBJ2-2; TCRdb lists TRBD2, though no DNA is available to test this call. The CDR3 totals 15 residues. Germline V gene sequence: CDR1 DFQATT, CDR2 SNEGSKA (reference sequence). The chain's CDR3 is CSARRGASGTGELFF.

V usage is TRBV20-1 and J usage is TRBJ1-5; the TCRdb call, TRBD1, lacks DNA for checking. The germline CDR1 and CDR2 sequences are DFQATT and SNEGSKA (reference sequence). This CDR3 has 14 residues. CDR3 sequence: CSARAGGGDQPQHF.

The chain joins TRBV5-4 to TRBJ2-7; no DNA is available, so the TRBD1 call from TCRdb remains unchecked. Germline-derived CDR1 and CDR2 are SGHNT and YYREEE (reference sequence). The CDR3 has 15 residues. The CDR3 loop reads CASSSGQGASYEQYF.

The chain has TRBV5-1 and TRBJ2-5. The V gene's germline CDR1 is SGHRS and CDR2 YFSETQ. The CDR3 is 14 amino acids. The CDR3 region is CASSLASAVETQYF.

This clonotype registers medium-sized by frequency. The chain is built from TRBV6-5 and TRBJ1-6. Germline V gene sequence: CDR1 MNHEY, CDR2 SVGAGI. This CDR3 has 15 residues. This CDR3 reads CASSYGGRTNSPLHF.

This chain connects TRBV18 to TRBJ1-5. The CDR3 has 13 residues. Per the germline V gene, CDR1 is KGHSH and CDR2 is LQKENI. CDR3 protein: CASSPQKGGPQHF.

The chain links TRBV6-1 to TRBJ2-1; no DNA is available, so the TRBD2 call from TCRdb remains unchecked. This CDR3 contains 16 residues. Germline CDR1 MNHNS, CDR2 SASEGT. CDR3 sequence: CASSEISSGVSNEQFF.

Frequency places this clonotype as medium-sized. J is TRBJ2-1 and V is TRBV6-5; TCRdb calls TRBD1, which cannot be checked without DNA. The CDR3 covers 18 residues. The germline V gene encodes CDR1 MNHEY and CDR2 SVGAGI. The CDR3: CASSYSPPGTGIYNEQFF.

J is TRBJ2-7 and V is TRBV5-4. The germline gives CDR1 SGHNT, CDR2 YYREEE (reference sequence). The CDR3 sequence is 14 residues long. CDR3 amino acids: CASSFLRSNYEQYF.

This clonotype counts as medium-sized by frequency. The J gene is TRBJ1-5, the V gene TRBV6-1. This CDR3 has 15 residues. Germline V CDR1 and CDR2: MNHNS, SASEGT. CDR3 sequence reads: CASRQNRNSNQPQHF.

The chain joins TRBV7-2 to TRBJ2-2; TCRdb's D call, TRBD1, is unchecked because there is no DNA. Germline CDR1 is SGHTA and CDR2 is FQGNSA. This CDR3 has 16 residues. CDR3 sequence reads: CASSFDIRGLTGELFF.

The chain carries TRBV20-1 and TRBJ2-1. The CDR3 sequence is 12 residues long. CDR1 is DFQATT, CDR2 SNEGSKA, per germline (reference sequence). The CDR3 sequence: CSARGLRNEQFF.

The chain joins TRBV5-6 to TRBJ1-6. CDR3 length: 15 amino acids. Germline-derived CDR1 and CDR2 are SGHDT and YYEEEE. The CDR3 protein is CASSGGTGRYSPLHF.

This clonotype is medium-sized by frequency. The chain couples TRBV12-3 or TRBV12-4 to TRBJ1-1; TCRdb indicates TRBD1, and absent DNA this call remains unverified. The CDR3 consists of 15 residues. The CDR3 sequence: CASSLGLTGTAEAFF.